This T cell receptor beta chain was observed in a study of T-cell reconstitution after alpha-beta-depleted transplantation in children. Unique molecular identifiers featured in how the TCRbeta library was prepared. TCRdb re-called the PCR reads with MiXCR, one entry per CDR3 protein. Counted here are approximately 640,000 distinct CDR3 sequences, approximately 15% occurring once; the ten biggest clones make up over 0.95%. Note on this clonotype: This may be a read error: a much more frequent sequence differs by one nucleotide.

The CDR3 length is 14 residues. Trimming took 5 bases from V and 8 from J; bases not matched to a gene: 9. This chain joins TRBV12-3 or TRBV12-4 and TRBJ2-1; 7 bases agree with TRBD1. This clonotype was sampled from a human donor who donated a stem cell graft to a child with acute myeloid leukemia. Sequencing used PBMCs from the stem cell graft donor, obtained from the stem cell graft. The CDR3 sequence is CASSRQGPYDEQFF. The CDR3, as DNA: TGTGCCAGCAGTAGACAGGGCCCGTACGATGAGCAGTTCTTC.